A single sample is the source of the 7 T cell receptor beta chains below, sequenced in a study of blood T cell repertoires in COVID-19. Repertoires were generated with immunoSEQ multiplex PCR, while TCRdb's copy carries only in-frame clones and drops some. This sample has about 150,000 clones, with 80% to 90% found just once. Sequences were obtained from peripheral blood. The source of these receptors is an older man with acute or convalescent COVID-19.

The chain recombines TRBV2 with TRBJ1-3; TRBD1 is a possible D gene (5 bases). The germline V and J ends were trimmed by 5 bases and 3 bases, with 11 bases remaining between them. The CDR3 runs 14 residues. In germline, CDR1 is SNHLY, CDR2 FYNNEI. This chain's CDR3 is CASSRGGFGNTIYF. As DNA, the CDR3 is TGTGCCAGCAGTCGCGGGGGATTTGGAAACACCATATATTTT.

The chain employs TRBV6-1 and TRBJ2-7; TRBD2 is a possible D gene (6 bases). Trimming removed 6 bases from V and 7 bases from J, with 22 bases in between. CDR3 length: 15 residues. Germline CDR1 MNHNS, CDR2 SASEGT. CDR3 bases: TGTGCCAGCAGGCCGGATGCGGGGACGGCTGAAGAGCAGTACTTC. Translating it yields CASRPDAGTAEEQYF.

The V gene is TRBV11-2, the J gene TRBJ2-1; D unresolved. V dropped 6 bases and J dropped 8 bases, with 11 bases sitting between them. CDR1 is SGHAT, CDR2 FQNNGV, per germline. The CDR3 is made up of 12 amino acids. CDR3 in DNA: TGTGCCAGCAGGACTGCCTCGGATGAGCAGTTCTTC. Protein product: CASRTASDEQFF.

The V gene is TRBV18, the J gene TRBJ1-1; 7 positions agree with TRBD1. With V trimmed by 3 bases and J by 3 bases, 7 bases remained unmatched. The CDR3 extends over 15 amino acids. The germline gives CDR1 KGHSH, CDR2 LQKENI. The CDR3 region is CASSPEQGWDTEAFF. The DNA of the CDR3 is TGTGCCAGCTCACCTGAACAGGGGTGGGACACTGAAGCTTTCTTT.

The V and J genes are TRBV6-5 and TRBJ2-1, with D possibly TRBD2 on 7 matching bases. The CDR3 has 15 residues. Trimming shortened V by 2 bases and J by 4 bases, and 12 bases separated the two germline ends. Per germline, CDR1 MNHEY and CDR2 SVGAGI. CDR3: CASSYEGGQYNEQFF. The DNA of the CDR3 is TGTGCCAGCAGTTACGAGGGGGGGCAATACAATGAGCAGTTCTTC.

The chain's CDR3 is CASSPRLGLGGYTF. As DNA, the CDR3 is TGTGCCAGCAGCCCTCGACTGGGGCTGGGTGGCTACACCTTC. The chain employs TRBV9 and TRBJ1-2; D might be TRBD1 (5 bases). This CDR3 contains 14 residues. In germline, CDR1 is SGDLS, CDR2 YYNGEE. Trimming removed 4 bases at V and 7 bases at J, with 17 bases between.

The chain uses TRBV5-1 and TRBJ1-2; 10 positions match TRBD1. This CDR3 contains 15 residues. V was clipped by 5 bases and J by 6 bases; unmatched bases: 10. Looked up from germline, CDR1 is SGHRS and CDR2 is YFSETQ. For the CDR3, the DNA is TGCGCCAGCAGGCCTCCGGGACAGGGGACCCATGGCTACACCTTC. Translated: CASRPPGQGTHGYTF.